This T cell receptor (beta chain) was recorded in a study of blood T cell repertoires in COVID-19. Whole-study context: From the United States, Italy and Spain came samples of acute and convalescent COVID-19.

Followed over time, Seattle patients had been enrolled while infection was active. Authors' processing steps: Reference gene primers were amplified, and this amplification served to estimate nucleated cell counts. Measured with immunoSEQ multiplex PCR; TCRdb has only the in-frame clones, and not every one. Clonal size and the V and J genes are those of that table, whereas D and trimming came from the DNA. The data hold 130,000 or so clones, with around 89% observed a single time. Trimming pared 4 bases from V and 0 bases from J, leaving 12 bases between. Germline V gene lookup returns CDR1 LNHDA and CDR2 SQIVND (reference sequence). The CDR3 loop spans 15 amino acids.

This TCR was sampled from a human donor with COVID-19, enrolled during active disease. The donor label of this sample is uncertain. V and J are TRBV19 and TRBJ1-2, with a tentative D call TRBD1 (6 bases). Sample: peripheral blood. DNA of the CDR3: TGTGCCAGTAGTAGCTCGGGACACACTAACTATGGCTACACCTTC. It encodes CASSSSGHTNYGYTF.